Presented here are 13 T cell receptor beta chains from one specimen sequenced in a study of neurological immune-mediated disorders. TCRdb re-called the 5' RACE reads through MiXCR, storing one row per CDR3 protein. The sample records around 80,000 distinct CDR3 sequences, about 9.3% being singletons. The sequencing sample was made of PBMCs. Every receptor here comes from a man in his forties in good health.

This clonotype was detected ten times or more. The rearrangement joins TRBV7-3 to TRBJ2-1, with 9 bases matching TRBD2. Germline CDR1 is SGHTA and CDR2 is FQGTGA. CDR3 length: 19 residues. Germline trimming cut 1 base from V and 9 bases from J; bases unmatched to any gene: 19. The CDR3 DNA is TGTGCCAGCAGCTTAAAACCCCCTCCCGGGGCGGGAGGGGGGAGTGAGCAGTTCTTC. It specifies CASSLKPPPGAGGGSEQFF. Complete variable domain (other parts from reference TRBV7-3 and TRBJ2-1): GAGVSQTPSNKVTEKGKYVELRCDPISGHTALYWYRQSLGQGPEFLIYFQGTGAADDSGLPNDRFFAVRPEGSVSTLKIQRTERGDSAVYLCASSLKPPPGAGGGSEQFFGPGTRLTVL.

Many counts were recorded for this clonotype. The rearrangement uses TRBV12-3 or TRBV12-4 and TRBJ1-1; D is uncertain. The CDR3 loop spans 14 amino acids. The V end lost 1 base, the J end lost 2 bases, and 8 bases lay between the germline ends. CDR3 nucleotide sequence: TGTGCCAGCAGTTTAGGACTATCCAACACTGAAGCTTTCTTT. Protein: CASSLGLSNTEAFF.

This clonotype was counted many times. The chain combines TRBV29-1 with TRBJ2-3; D not resolved. Germline CDR1 and CDR2: SQVTM and ANQGSEA. This CDR3 is 12 amino acids long. V dropped 0 bases and J dropped 4 bases, with 5 bases sitting between them. This chain's CDR3 is CSVEEGSDTQYF. The CDR3 bases are TGCAGCGTTGAAGAGGGGTCAGATACGCAGTATTTT.

This clonotype was recorded many times. The chain links TRBV12-3 or TRBV12-4 to TRBJ2-7; 8 bases agree with TRBD1. V gave up 1 base and J gave up 5 bases; unmatched junction bases: 7. The length of the CDR3 is 15 residues. This chain's CDR3 is CASSLGRGRIHEQYF. CDR3 sequence (DNA): TGTGCCAGCAGTTTAGGCAGGGGGCGCATCCACGAGCAGTACTTC.

This clonotype was seen at least ten times. Here the CDR3 reads CSARDWGGLVPSEQYF. CDR3 DNA: TGCAGTGCTAGAGATTGGGGGGGACTAGTTCCGTCCGAGCAGTACTTC. The J gene is TRBJ2-7, the V gene TRBV20-1, with 8 bases identical to TRBD2. Germline assignment: CDR1 DFQATT and CDR2 SNEGSKA (reference sequence). V lost 0 bases and J lost 6; bases outside the gene matches: 13. The CDR3 extends over 16 amino acids.

This clonotype was observed at least ten times. J is TRBJ2-3 and V is TRBV10-1; 9 bases match TRBD2. Per the germline V gene, CDR1 is WNHNN and CDR2 is SYGVQD (reference sequence). The CDR3 covers 15 residues. J lost 4 bases, V lost 3 bases, and 5 bases had no gene match. The CDR3 region is CASSEIAGEPDTQYF. The DNA of the CDR3 is TGCGCCAGCAGTGAAATAGCGGGAGAACCAGATACGCAGTATTTT.

This clonotype was counted ten times or more. The rearrangement uses TRBV5-1 and TRBJ1-6, with TRBD1 identical over 8 bases. In germline, CDR1 is SGHRS, CDR2 YFSETQ. The CDR3 is 15 residues long. V was pared by 0 bases and J by 6 bases, with 2 bases of the junction left unmatched. Written as DNA, the CDR3 is TGCGCCAGCAGCTTGGGAGGACAGGGTAATTCACCCCTCCACTTT. It codes for CASSLGGQGNSPLHF.

This clonotype occurred many times. The chain couples TRBV20-1 to TRBJ2-5; D is unclear. Germline CDR1 DFQATT, CDR2 SNEGSKA (reference sequence). Trimming removed 3 bases from V and 5 bases from J, with 10 bases in between. This CDR3 has 12 residues. CDR3 amino acids: CSASEPWETQYF. CDR3 bases: TGCAGTGCTAGCGAGCCGTGGGAGACCCAGTACTTC.

This sequence joins TRBV7-2 and TRBJ2-7; TRBD1 matches at 7 bases. The CDR3 covers 15 residues. The germline CDR1 and CDR2 sequences are SGHTA and FQGNSA. The junction had 6 bases not matched to a gene; V was cut back by 4 bases and J by 0 bases. DNA of the CDR3: TGTGCCAGCAGCTGGTACAGGGGATCCTCCTACGAGCAGTACTTC. Its protein product is CASSWYRGSSYEQYF. Filled out from reference TRBV7-2 and TRBJ2-7, the complete variable domain reads GAGVSQSPSNKVTEKGKDVELRCDPISGHTALYWYRQSLGQGLEFLIYFQGNSAPDKSGLPSDRFSAERTGGSVSTLTIQRTQQEDSAVYLCASSWYRGSSYEQYFGPGTRLTVT.

There are a few counts of this clonotype. V gene TRBV20-1 combines with J gene TRBJ1-1; D not certain. This CDR3 spans 13 amino acids. V was clipped by 3 bases and J by 7 bases, with 15 bases between them. In germline, CDR1 is DFQATT, CDR2 SNEGSKA (reference sequence). The CDR3 DNA is TGCAGTGCTAGGAGGGATTTCTTACTTGAAGCTTTCTTT. This gives the protein CSARRDFLLEAFF.

In its sample, this clonotype was seen many times. The gene calls are TRBV7-8 and TRBJ2-1; 9 nucleotides agree with TRBD1. The junction had 8 bases not matched to a gene; V was cut back by 2 bases and J by 6 bases. The CDR3 consists of 16 residues. Germline CDR1 and CDR2: SGHVS and FQNEAQ. Here the CDR3 DNA reads TGTGCCAGCAGCTTACCCCCCGGGACAGGGTCCAATGAGCAGTTCTTC. Translating it yields CASSLPPGTGSNEQFF.

The chain joins TRBV30 to TRBJ1-6; maybe TRBD1 (5 bases). This CDR3 has 14 amino acids. The germline V and J ends were trimmed by 3 bases and 3 bases, with 9 bases remaining between them. CDR1 and CDR2 (germline): GTSNPN, SVGIG (reference sequence). CDR3: CAWRSTGYNSPLHF. CDR3 sequence (DNA): TGTGCCTGGAGAAGTACAGGCTATAATTCACCCCTCCACTTT.

V and J are TRBV7-9 and TRBJ2-7; no firm D call. Germline V CDR1 and CDR2: SEHNR, FQNEAQ (reference sequence). CDR3 size: 11 residues. V was clipped by 4 bases and J by 7 bases, with 8 bases between them. The DNA for the CDR3 is TGTGCCAGCAGCTCCGGTCCGGAGCAGTACTTC. Translation gives CASSSGPEQYF. Variable domain in full (rest from reference TRBV7-9 and TRBJ2-7): DTGVSQNPRHKITKRGQNVTFRCDPISEHNRLYWYRQTLGQGPEFLTYFQNEAQLEKSRLLSDRFSAERPKGSFSTLEIQRTEQGDSAMYLCASSSGPEQYFGPGTRLTVT.